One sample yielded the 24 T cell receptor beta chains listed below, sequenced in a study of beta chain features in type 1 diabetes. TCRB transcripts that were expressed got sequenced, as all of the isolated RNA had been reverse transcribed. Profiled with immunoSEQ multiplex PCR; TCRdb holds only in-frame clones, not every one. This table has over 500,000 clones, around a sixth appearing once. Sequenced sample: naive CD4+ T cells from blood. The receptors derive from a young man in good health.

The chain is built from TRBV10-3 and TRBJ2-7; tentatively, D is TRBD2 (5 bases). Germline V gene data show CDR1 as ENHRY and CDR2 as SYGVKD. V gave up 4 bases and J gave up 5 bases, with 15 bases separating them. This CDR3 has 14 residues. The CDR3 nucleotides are TGTGCCATCAGTGGGGCGGGTCAGGCGAACGAGCAGTACTTC. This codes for CAISGAGQANEQYF.

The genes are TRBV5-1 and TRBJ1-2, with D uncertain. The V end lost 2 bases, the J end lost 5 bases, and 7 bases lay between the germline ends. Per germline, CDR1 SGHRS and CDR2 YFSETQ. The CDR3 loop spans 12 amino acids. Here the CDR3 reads CASSFSQYGYTF. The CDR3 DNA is TGCGCCAGCAGCTTTTCACAATATGGCTACACCTTC.

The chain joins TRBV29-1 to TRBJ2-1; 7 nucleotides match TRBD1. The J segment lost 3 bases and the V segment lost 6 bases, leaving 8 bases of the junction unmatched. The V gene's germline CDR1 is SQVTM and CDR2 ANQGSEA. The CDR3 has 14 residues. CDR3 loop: CSVGQRIYYNEQFF. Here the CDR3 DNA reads TGCAGCGTGGGACAGAGAATTTACTACAATGAGCAGTTCTTC.

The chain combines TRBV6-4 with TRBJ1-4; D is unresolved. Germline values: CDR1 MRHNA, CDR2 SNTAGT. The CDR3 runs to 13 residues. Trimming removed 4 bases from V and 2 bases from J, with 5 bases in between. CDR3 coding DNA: TGTGCCAGCAGTGTACGGACTAATGAAAAACTGTTTTTT. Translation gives CASSVRTNEKLFF.

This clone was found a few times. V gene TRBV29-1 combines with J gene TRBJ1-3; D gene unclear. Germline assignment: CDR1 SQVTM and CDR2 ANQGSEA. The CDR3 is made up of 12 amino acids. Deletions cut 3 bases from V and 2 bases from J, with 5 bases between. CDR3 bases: TGCAGCGTTGATGGACCTGGAAACACCATATATTTT. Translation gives CSVDGPGNTIYF.

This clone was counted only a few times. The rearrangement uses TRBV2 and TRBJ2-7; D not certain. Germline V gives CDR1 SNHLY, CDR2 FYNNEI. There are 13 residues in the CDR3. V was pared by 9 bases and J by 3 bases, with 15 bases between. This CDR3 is CARTDLSGYEQYF. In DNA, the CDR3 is TGTGCCAGGACCGACCTGTCTGGCTACGAGCAGTACTTC. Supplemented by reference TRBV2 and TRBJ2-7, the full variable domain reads EPEVTQTPSHQVTQMGQEVILRCVPISNHLYFYWYRQILGQKVEFLVSFYNNEISEKSEIFDDQFSVERPDGSNFTLKIRSTKLEDSAMYFCARTDLSGYEQYFGPGTRLTVT.

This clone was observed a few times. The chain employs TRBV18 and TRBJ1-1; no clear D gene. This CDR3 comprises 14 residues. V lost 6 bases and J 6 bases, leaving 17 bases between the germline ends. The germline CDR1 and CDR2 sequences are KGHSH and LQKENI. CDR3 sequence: CASSRVPREAEAFF. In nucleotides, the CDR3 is TGTGCCAGCTCCCGTGTTCCAAGGGAGGCTGAAGCTTTCTTT.

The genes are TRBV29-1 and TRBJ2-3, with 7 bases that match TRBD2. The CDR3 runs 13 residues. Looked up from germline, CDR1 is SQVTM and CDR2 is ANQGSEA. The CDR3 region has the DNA TGCAGGGGGGGAGGGAGGCTCACAGATACGCAGTATTTT. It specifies CRGGGRLTDTQYF.

The CDR3 spells CASSFQGRDTEAFF. CDR3 DNA: TGTGCCAGCAGCTTTCAGGGGCGAGACACTGAAGCTTTCTTT. V is TRBV28 and J is TRBJ1-1; TRBD1 is a possible D gene (6 bases). CDR1 is MDHEN, CDR2 SYDVKM, per germline. Trimming cost V 6 bases and J 3 bases, with 14 bases left between them. The CDR3 runs 14 residues.

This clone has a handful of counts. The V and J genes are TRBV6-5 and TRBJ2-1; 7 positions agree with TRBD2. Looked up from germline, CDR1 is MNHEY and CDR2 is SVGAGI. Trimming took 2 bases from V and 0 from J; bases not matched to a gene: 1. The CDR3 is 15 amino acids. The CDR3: CASSYGGSSYNEQFF. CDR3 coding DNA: TGTGCCAGCAGTTACGGCGGGAGCTCCTACAATGAGCAGTTCTTC.

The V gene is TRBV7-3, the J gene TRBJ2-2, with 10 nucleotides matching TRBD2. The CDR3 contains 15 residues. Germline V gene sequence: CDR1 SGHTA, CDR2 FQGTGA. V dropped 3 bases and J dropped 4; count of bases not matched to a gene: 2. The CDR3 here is CASSLRLAGTGELFF. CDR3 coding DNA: TGTGCCAGCAGCTTGAGACTAGCGGGCACCGGGGAGCTGTTTTTT. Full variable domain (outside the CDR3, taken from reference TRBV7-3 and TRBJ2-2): GAGVSQTPSNKVTEKGKYVELRCDPISGHTALYWYRQSLGQGPEFLIYFQGTGAADDSGLPNDRFFAVRPEGSVSTLKIQRTERGDSAVYLCASSLRLAGTGELFFGEGSRLTVL.

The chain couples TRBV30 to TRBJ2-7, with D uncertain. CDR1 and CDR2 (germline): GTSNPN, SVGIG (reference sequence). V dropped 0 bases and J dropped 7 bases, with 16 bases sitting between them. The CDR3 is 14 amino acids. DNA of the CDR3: TGTGCCTGGAGTGTACAAAGGGTCTCAAAGGAGCAGTACTTC. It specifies CAWSVQRVSKEQYF.

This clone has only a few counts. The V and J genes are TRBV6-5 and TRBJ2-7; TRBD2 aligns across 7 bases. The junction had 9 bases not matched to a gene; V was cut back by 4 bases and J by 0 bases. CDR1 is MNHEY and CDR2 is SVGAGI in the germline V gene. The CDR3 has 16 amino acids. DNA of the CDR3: TGTGCCAGCAGTTCCATACTAGCGCTAAGCTCCTACGAGCAGTACTTC. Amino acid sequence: CASSSILALSSYEQYF.

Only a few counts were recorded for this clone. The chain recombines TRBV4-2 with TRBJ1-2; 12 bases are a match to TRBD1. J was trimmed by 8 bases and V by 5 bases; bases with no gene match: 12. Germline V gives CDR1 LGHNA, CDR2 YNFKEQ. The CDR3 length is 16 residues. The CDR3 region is CASSLGQGALLRGYTF. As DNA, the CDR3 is TGTGCCAGCAGCTTGGGACAGGGGGCGCTCCTTCGGGGCTACACCTTC.

This CDR3 is CSVDEGGGNTIYF. The CDR3 DNA sequence: TGCAGCGTTGACGAAGGGGGAGGAAACACCATATATTTT. The chain links TRBV29-1 to TRBJ1-3; possibly TRBD1 for D (6 bases). This CDR3 has 13 amino acids. Trimming removed 3 bases from V and 4 bases from J, with 10 bases in between. CDR1 and CDR2 from the germline V gene are SQVTM and ANQGSEA. The full variable domain, with the rest looked up from reference TRBV29-1 and TRBJ1-3, is SAVISQKPSRDICQRGTSLTIQCQVDSQVTMMFWYRQQPGQSLTLIATANQGSEATYESGFVIDKFPISRPNLTFSTLTVSNMSPEDSSIYLCSVDEGGGNTIYFGEGSWLTVV.

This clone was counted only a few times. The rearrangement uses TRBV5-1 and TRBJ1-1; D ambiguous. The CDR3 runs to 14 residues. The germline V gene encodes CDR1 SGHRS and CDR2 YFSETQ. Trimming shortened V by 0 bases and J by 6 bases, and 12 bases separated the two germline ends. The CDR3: CASSLDRADSEAFF. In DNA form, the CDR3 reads TGCGCCAGCAGCTTGGACCGAGCAGACTCTGAAGCTTTCTTT.

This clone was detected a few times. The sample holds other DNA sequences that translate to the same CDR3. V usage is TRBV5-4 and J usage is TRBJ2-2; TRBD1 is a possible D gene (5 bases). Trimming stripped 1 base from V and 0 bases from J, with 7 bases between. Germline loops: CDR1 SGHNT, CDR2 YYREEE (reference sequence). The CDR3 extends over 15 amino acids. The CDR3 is CASSLQGPNTGELFF. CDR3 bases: TGTGCCAGCAGCTTGCAGGGCCCGAACACCGGGGAGCTGTTTTTT.

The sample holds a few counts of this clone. The CDR3 sequence is CASSDWWRQETQYF. In nucleotides, the CDR3 is TGTGCCAGCAGCGATTGGTGGAGGCAAGAGACCCAGTACTTC. The chain couples TRBV6-5 to TRBJ2-5, with D possibly being TRBD2 (5 bases). This CDR3 comprises 14 residues. The V end lost 6 bases, the J end lost 2 bases, and 13 bases lay between the germline ends. The germline V gene encodes CDR1 MNHEY and CDR2 SVGAGI.

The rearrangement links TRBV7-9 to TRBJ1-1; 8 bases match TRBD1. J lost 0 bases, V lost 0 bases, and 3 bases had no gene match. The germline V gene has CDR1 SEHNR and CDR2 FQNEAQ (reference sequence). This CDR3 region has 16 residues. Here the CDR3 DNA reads TGTGCCAGCAGCTTAGCCTACAGGGGGGTGAACACTGAAGCTTTCTTT. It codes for CASSLAYRGVNTEAFF.

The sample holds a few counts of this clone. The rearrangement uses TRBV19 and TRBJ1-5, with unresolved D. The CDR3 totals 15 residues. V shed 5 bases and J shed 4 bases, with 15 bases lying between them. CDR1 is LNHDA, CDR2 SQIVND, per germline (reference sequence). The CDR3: CASSFGRVGNQPQHF. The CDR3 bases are TGTGCCAGTAGTTTTGGACGGGTGGGGAATCAGCCCCAGCATTTT. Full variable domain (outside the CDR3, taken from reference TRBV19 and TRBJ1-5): DGGITQSPKYLFRKEGQNVTLSCEQNLNHDAMYWYRQDPGQGLRLIYYSQIVNDFQKGDIAEGYSVSREKKESFPLTVTSAQKNPTAFYLCASSFGRVGNQPQHFGDGTRLSIL.

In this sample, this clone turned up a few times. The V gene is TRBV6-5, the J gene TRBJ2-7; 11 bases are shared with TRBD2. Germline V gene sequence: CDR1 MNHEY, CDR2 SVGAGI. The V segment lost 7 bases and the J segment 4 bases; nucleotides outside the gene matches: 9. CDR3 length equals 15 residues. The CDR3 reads CASNSGTSGNYEQYF. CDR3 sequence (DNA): TGTGCCAGCAATTCCGGGACTAGCGGTAATTACGAGCAGTACTTC.

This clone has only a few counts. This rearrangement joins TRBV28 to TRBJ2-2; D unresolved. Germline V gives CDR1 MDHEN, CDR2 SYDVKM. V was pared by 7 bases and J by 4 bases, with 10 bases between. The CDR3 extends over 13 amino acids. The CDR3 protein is CASTARVTGELFF. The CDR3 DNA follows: TGTGCCAGCACAGCTCGAGTCACCGGGGAGCTGTTTTTT.

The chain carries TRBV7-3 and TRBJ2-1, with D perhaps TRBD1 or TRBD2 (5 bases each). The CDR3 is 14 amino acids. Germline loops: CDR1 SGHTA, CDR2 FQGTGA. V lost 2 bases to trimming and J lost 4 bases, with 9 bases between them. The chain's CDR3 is CASSLSGPYNEQFF. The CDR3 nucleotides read TGTGCCAGCAGCTTATCGGGGCCGTACAATGAGCAGTTCTTC.

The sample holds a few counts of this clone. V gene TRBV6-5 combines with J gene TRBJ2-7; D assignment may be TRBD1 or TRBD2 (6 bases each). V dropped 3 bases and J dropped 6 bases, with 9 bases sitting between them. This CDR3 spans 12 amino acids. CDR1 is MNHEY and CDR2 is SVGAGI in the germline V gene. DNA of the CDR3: TGTGCCAGCAGTTATCGGGGGCTCGAGCAGTACTTC. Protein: CASSYRGLEQYF.